The rows below give T cell receptor beta chains drawn from one sample of a study of cytomegalovirus exposure and HLA in healthy donors. The assay was immunoSEQ multiplex PCR, and TCRdb's table has in-frame clones only and misses some. The sample contains some 260,000 clones, 90% of which appear only once. Input material: PBMCs. Source of these receptors: a woman aged 30 to 39 in good health and CMV-seronegative. Both conserved end residues are part of each CDR3. The order of the fields is V gene, clone size, D gene, J gene, CDR3 DNA, CDR3 protein. A D gene is named only where the DNA matches it firmly. Only part of the rows carry a size: once, few, many, or a class if the clone is expanded.

>TRBV5-8|-|-|TRBJ2-2
TGTGCCAGCAGCTTTAGTCCGAACACCGGGGAGCTGTTTTTT
CASSFSPNTGELFF
>TRBV5-4|once|-|TRBJ1-1
TGTGCCAGCAGCTTGGGGGGTAGGGGACCGAACACTGAAGCTTTCTTT
CASSLGGRGPNTEAFF
>TRBV29-1|-|TRBD1|TRBJ1-2
TGCAGCGCCGTAGGGACAGGACAGGGCTACACCTTC
CSAVGTGQGYTF
>TRBV27|-|-|TRBJ2-1
TGTGCCAGCAGTCGAGGGGTGCCTCTTTCCTACAATGAGCAGTTCTTC
CASSRGVPLSYNEQFF
>TRBV2|-|TRBD2|TRBJ2-7
TGTGCCAGCACAACTCCCCGGGCTAGCGGGAGACCCTACGAGCAGTACTTC
CASTTPRASGRPYEQYF
>TRBV15|-|-|TRBJ2-2
TGTGCCACCAGCAGAGATATTGGGGGCGGGGAGCTGTTTTTT
CATSRDIGGGELFF
>TRBV27|-|-|TRBJ1-2
TGTGCCAGCAGTTTACCAGGCAGTTTTTATGGCTACACCTTC
CASSLPGSFYGYTF
>TRBV27|-|TRBD2|TRBJ2-7
TGTGCCAGCAAGACTAGCTCTGGGTACGAGCAGTACTTC
CASKTSSGYEQYF
>TRBV28|-|TRBD2|TRBJ2-1
TGTGCCAGCAGTTTTAGCGGGAGGGGTACCTACAATGAGCAGTTCTTC
CASSFSGRGTYNEQFF
>TRBV28|-|-|TRBJ2-2
TGTGCCAGCAGTTTATTTCCGCCAGGGGCAGATAGCACCGGGGAGCTGTTTTTT
CASSLFPPGADSTGELFF
>TRBV5-1|-|-|TRBJ1-2
TGCGCCAGCAGCCCGGCGGGACGGAATGGCTACACCTTC
CASSPAGRNGYTF
>TRBV2|-|-|TRBJ1-5
TGTGCCAGCAGTGAGGGCAGGAGTAGCAATCAGCCCCAGCATTTT
CASSEGRSSNQPQHF
>TRBV5-1|-|-|TRBJ2-5
TGCGCCAGCAGCTTTGCTAGCGAGGCTGAGACCCAGTACTTC
CASSFASEAETQYF
>TRBV4-3|once|-|TRBJ2-7
TGCGCCAGCAGCCAAGGCCCGGGGGAGACCTACGAGCAGTACTTC
CASSQGPGETYEQYF
>TRBV9|once|TRBD2|TRBJ2-2
TGTGCCAGCAGCGAGGGGCTAGCGGCTACCGGGGAGCTGTTTTTT
CASSEGLAATGELFF
>TRBV10-3|-|TRBD2|TRBJ2-1
TGTGCCATCAGTCTAACCAGCGGGGCGGGGAATGAGCAGTTCTTC
CAISLTSGAGNEQFF
>TRBV5-6|-|TRBD2|TRBJ2-7
TGTGCCAGCAGCTTGGGGGGACTAGCCTACGAGCAGTACTTC
CASSLGGLAYEQYF
>TRBV7-2|-|TRBD2|TRBJ2-3
TGTGCCAGCAGCTCCCGGACTAGCGGAGATACGCAGTATTTT
CASSSRTSGDTQYF
>TRBV25-1|-|-|TRBJ2-7
TGTGCCAGCAGTGAATCCGGCGGGGAGTCCTCCTACGAGCAGTACTTC
CASSESGGESSYEQYF
>TRBV9|-|TRBD1|TRBJ2-2
TGTGCCAGCAGCACACAAGTTGGGGAACCAGGGGGCATAAGTACCGGGGAGCTGTTTTTT
CASSTQVGEPGGISTGELFF
>TRBV28|-|-|TRBJ2-7
TGTGCCAGCAGATCGGGACTCTACAACGGCGCCTACGAGCAGTACTTC
CASRSGLYNGAYEQYF
>TRBV30|-|TRBD2|TRBJ2-1
TGTGCCTGGAGCGCAACTAGCGCTGAGCAGTTCTTC
CAWSATSAEQFF
>TRBV4-1|-|-|TRBJ2-3
TGCGCCAGCAGCCCATACACATCGGGGTCCGGTACGCAGTATTTT
CASSPYTSGSGTQYF
>TRBV7-9|-|-|TRBJ2-7
TGTGCCAGCAGCCTACATTTAGGCGGACAGATCCACGAGCAGTACTTC
CASSLHLGGQIHEQYF
>TRBV10-3|-|-|TRBJ2-2
TGTGCCACCTCGTGGGGGGACACCGGGGAGCTGTTTTTT
CATSWGDTGELFF
>TRBV28|-|-|TRBJ1-3
TGTGCCGCCAGGAAAGCCTCTGGAAACACCATATATTTT
CAARKASGNTIYF
>TRBV9|-|TRBD2|TRBJ2-1
TGTGCCAGCAGCTCAGGACTAGCGGGAGGACGGTACAATGAGCAGTTCTTC
CASSSGLAGGRYNEQFF
>TRBV5-1|few|TRBD1|TRBJ2-1
TGCGCCAGCAGCTCCCAGGGGGCCGGTACCCCCTACAATGAGCAGTTCTTC
CASSSQGAGTPYNEQFF
>TRBV13|-|TRBD1|TRBJ2-1
TGTGCCAGCAGCTTATGGGGGACAGGGGCCCACAATGAGCAGTTCTTC
CASSLWGTGAHNEQFF
>TRBV28|-|-|TRBJ1-1
TGTGCCACGCGTTGGAGGGGGGCAGGCACTGAAGCTTTCTTT
CATRWRGAGTEAFF
>TRBV7-8|once|-|TRBJ2-7
TGTGCCAGCAGCTCGGAACTAACAACTACCTACGAGCAGTACTTC
CASSSELTTTYEQYF